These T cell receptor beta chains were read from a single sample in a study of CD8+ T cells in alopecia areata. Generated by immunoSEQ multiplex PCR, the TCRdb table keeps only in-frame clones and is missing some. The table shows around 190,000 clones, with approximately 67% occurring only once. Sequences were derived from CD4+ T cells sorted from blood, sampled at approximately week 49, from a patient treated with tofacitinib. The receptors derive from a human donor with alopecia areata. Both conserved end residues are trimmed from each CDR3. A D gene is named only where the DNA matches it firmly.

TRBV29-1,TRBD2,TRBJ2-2,SAAVGGDTGELF
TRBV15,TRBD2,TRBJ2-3,ATSGWTSRSTDTQY
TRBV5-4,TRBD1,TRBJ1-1,ASTTGDGVNTEAF
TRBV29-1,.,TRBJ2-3,SVERGTDTQY
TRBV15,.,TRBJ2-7,ATSSGGLRSYEQY
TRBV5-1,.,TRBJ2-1,ASNPSVTDNEQF
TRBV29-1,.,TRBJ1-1,SASGTEAF
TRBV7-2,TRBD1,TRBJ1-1,ASTPTGNDNEAF
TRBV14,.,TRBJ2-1,ASSQRTIINSYNEQF
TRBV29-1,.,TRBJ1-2,SVESRGGYT
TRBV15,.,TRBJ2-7,ATSGIGTENRSRYEQY
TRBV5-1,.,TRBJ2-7,ASSLKAGSYEQY
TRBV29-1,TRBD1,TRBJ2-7,SVQTGTVSYEQY
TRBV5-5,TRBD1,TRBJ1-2,ASSQSGTGGFGYT
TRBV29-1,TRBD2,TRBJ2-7,SVEGFFASGGSSLSKEQY
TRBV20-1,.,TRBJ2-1,SARDMNEQF
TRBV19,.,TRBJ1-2,ATHGGRGYT
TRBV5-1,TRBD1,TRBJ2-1,ASSLGGGDYNEQF
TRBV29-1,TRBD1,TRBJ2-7,SVGRGQNEQY
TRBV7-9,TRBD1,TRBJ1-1,ASSSDRVTEAF
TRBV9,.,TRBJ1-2,ASSATGPAGYT
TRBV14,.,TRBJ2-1,ASSLRTVGEQF
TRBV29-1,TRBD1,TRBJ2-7,SVGDRGLAYEQY
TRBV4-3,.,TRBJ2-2,ASSRTGSYTGELF
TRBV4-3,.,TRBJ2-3,ASSQGGASDTQY
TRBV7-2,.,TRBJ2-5,ASSLWGGRETQY
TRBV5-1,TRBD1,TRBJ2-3,ASSLHGTGKSTDTQY
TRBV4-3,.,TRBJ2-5,ASSQQWTGGLQYQETQY
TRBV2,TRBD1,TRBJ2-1,ASSDRGRNEQF
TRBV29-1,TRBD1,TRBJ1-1,SVGFRGRRTEAF
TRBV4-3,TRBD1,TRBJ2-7,ASSQGQGTYEQY
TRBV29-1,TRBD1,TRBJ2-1,SVVGQGVGEQF
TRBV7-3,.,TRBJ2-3,ASSPGRGRGTDTQY
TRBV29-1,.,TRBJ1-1,SVSRVMNTEAF
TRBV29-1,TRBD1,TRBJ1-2,SVVYFLGQDYGYT
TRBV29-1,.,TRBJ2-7,SVKGQLTYEQY
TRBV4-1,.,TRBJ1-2,ASSQDPTGGYGYT
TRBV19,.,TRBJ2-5,ASSMGSGQETQY
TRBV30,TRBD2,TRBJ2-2,ACPAGGLIGELF
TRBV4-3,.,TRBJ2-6,ASSDSGANVLT
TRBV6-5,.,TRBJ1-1,ASQIKMNTEAF
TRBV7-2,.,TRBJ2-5,ASSLGVVETQY
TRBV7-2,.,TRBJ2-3,ASSLLRGDTQY
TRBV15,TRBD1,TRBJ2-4,ATSTERQGLAKNIQY
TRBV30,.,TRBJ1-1,ACTRDRNTEAF
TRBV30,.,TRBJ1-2,AWGATGIMGYGYT
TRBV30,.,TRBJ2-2,AWSLRNTGELF
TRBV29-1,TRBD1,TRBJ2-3,SVAATGGGTDTQY
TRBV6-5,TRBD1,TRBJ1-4,ASSGQGTGEKLF
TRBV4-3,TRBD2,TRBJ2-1,ASSRGTSEDNEQF
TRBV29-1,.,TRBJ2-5,SVRRNQETQY
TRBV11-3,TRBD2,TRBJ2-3,ASSLGVASGVYTQY
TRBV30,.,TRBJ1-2,AWRSTDVNGYT
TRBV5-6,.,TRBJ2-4,ASSLRGRGNIQY